The 17 T cell receptor beta chains in this list originate from one sample, sequenced in a study of glioma-infiltrating T cells. Using RNA template, CDR3s of TCR alpha and beta were amplified with iRepertoire arm-PCR. TCRdb passed the multiplex PCR reads through MiXCR, listing each CDR3 protein once. The sample lists fewer than 110,000 distinct CDR3 sequences; around 30% were seen once. Sequenced sample: glioma tissue, nonneoplastic brain tissue, or PBMCs (not recorded which). The source of these receptors is a human donor with low-grade glioma or glioblastoma, undergoing nonglioma brain surgery, or in good health (not recorded which).

The chain carries TRBV20-1 and TRBJ1-5; 11 bases agree with TRBD1. Per germline, CDR1 DFQATT and CDR2 SNEGSKA (reference sequence). The CDR3 runs 17 residues. V was clipped by 3 bases and J by 4 bases; unmatched bases: 11. As DNA, the CDR3 is TGCAGTGCTAGGACCGCCGGGACAGGGGGTAGGAATCAGCCCCAGCATTTT. This gives the protein CSARTAGTGGRNQPQHF.

This clonotype was detected many times. The chain couples TRBV6-6 to TRBJ2-7; D not certain. The length of the CDR3 is 14 residues. V lost 2 bases to trimming and J lost 1 base, with 9 bases between them. CDR1 is MNHNY, CDR2 SVGAGI, per germline (reference sequence). CDR3 bases: TGTGCCAGCAGTTACGAGACATCTTCCTACGAGCAGTACTTC. Its translation: CASSYETSSYEQYF.

This clonotype was seen at least ten times. J is TRBJ2-3 and V is TRBV4-1; D may be TRBD2 (5 bases). CDR1 and CDR2 (germline): MGHRA, YSYEKL. This CDR3 contains 12 residues. With 3 bases removed from V and 4 bases from J, the gap between germline ends came to 5 bases. The CDR3 reads CASSQRADTQYF. The CDR3 nucleotides are TGCGCCAGCAGCCAGAGGGCAGATACGCAGTATTTT.

This rearrangement joins TRBV10-3 to TRBJ1-1; 9 bases are a match to TRBD1. J was trimmed by 10 bases and V by 6 bases; bases with no gene match: 12. This CDR3 region has 14 residues. In germline, CDR1 is ENHRY, CDR2 SYGVKD. CDR3 in amino acids: CAIRDGDREAGAFF. CDR3 bases: TGTGCCATCAGAGACGGGGACAGGGAAGCTGGAGCTTTCTTT.

A note on this clonotype: Germline is not matched at one junction end, which may reflect a read error. The V call is TRBV2, the J call TRBJ2-1, with 10 nucleotides matching TRBD2. The CDR3 runs 13 residues. The V gene's germline CDR1 is SNHLY and CDR2 FYNNEI. In nucleotides, the CDR3 is TGTGCCAGCCTAGCGGGGGTACCCAATGGGCAGTTCTTC. Its translation: CASLAGVPNGQFF.

The chain joins TRBV5-4 to TRBJ2-3; D tentatively reads TRBD1 or TRBD2 (5 bases each). V dropped 2 bases and J dropped 0 bases, with 10 bases sitting between them. The CDR3 covers 15 residues. Germline CDR1 reads SGHNT; CDR2 reads YYREEE (reference sequence). Here the CDR3 reads CASSFYRDSTDTQYF. CDR3 DNA: TGTGCCAGCAGCTTTTACCGGGACAGCACAGATACGCAGTATTTT.

In this sample, this clonotype turned up many times. J is TRBJ1-3 and V is TRBV7-2; D unresolved. Germline CDR1 reads SGHTA; CDR2 reads FQGNSA. V lost 7 bases, J lost 0 bases, and 10 bases lay in between. The CDR3 totals 14 residues. CDR3 nucleotides: TGTGCCAGCACCCCGAGTCGCTCTGGAAACACCATATATTTT. This gives the protein CASTPSRSGNTIYF.

This clonotype occurred a few times. The V and J genes are TRBV11-2 and TRBJ2-1; 16 bases fit TRBD2. The length of the CDR3 is 17 residues. Looked up from germline, CDR1 is SGHAT and CDR2 is FQNNGV. V gave up 4 bases and J gave up 4 bases; unmatched junction bases: 4. CDR3 in amino acids: CASSSPGLAGGYNEQFF. In DNA, the CDR3 is TGTGCCAGCAGCTCCCCGGGACTAGCGGGGGGGTACAATGAGCAGTTCTTC.

This clonotype was seen at least ten times. The chain employs TRBV18 and TRBJ2-7; D unclear. CDR1 and CDR2 (germline): KGHSH, LQKENI. The V gene lost 3 bases and the J gene lost 0 bases, with 6 bases spanning the gap. The CDR3 is made up of 13 amino acids. CDR3 in DNA: TGTGCCAGCTCACCGGGCAACTCCTACGAGCAGTACTTC. Protein: CASSPGNSYEQYF.

This clonotype was counted only a few times. A much larger clonotype is one base distant, so this may be a read error. This chain joins TRBV6-1 and TRBJ2-1, with D possibly being TRBD1 (6 bases). The CDR3 has 16 residues. Germline V gene lookup returns CDR1 MNHNS and CDR2 SASEGT. V lost 4 bases and J 8 bases, leaving 21 bases between the germline ends. The CDR3 loop is CASSADGTLTYDEQFF. Here the CDR3 DNA reads TGTGCCAGCAGTGCAGACGGGACACTGACTTACGATGAGCAGTTCTTC.

About this clonotype itself: With a much larger clone just one base away, this may be a read error. The final CDR3 position lacks the conserved phenylalanine or tryptophan, pointing to a likely read error. This chain connects TRBV6-2 or TRBV6-3 to TRBJ1-2; D remains unclear. The V end was cut by 6 bases, the J end by 6 bases, with 11 bases between. This CDR3 is 12 amino acids long. Germline V lookup: CDR1 MNHEY, CDR2 SVGEGT. The CDR3 loop reads CASSMNQNGYTL. In nucleotides, the CDR3 is TGTGCCAGCAGCATGAACCAGAATGGCTACACCCTC.

The chain couples TRBV30 to TRBJ2-1, with D tentatively TRBD1 or TRBD2 (5 bases each). This CDR3 region has 16 residues. Deletions cut 3 bases from V and 7 bases from J, with 22 bases between. CDR1 GTSNPN and CDR2 SVGIG come from the germline V gene (reference sequence). This CDR3 reads CAWSPDRGARQNEQFF. The CDR3 region has the DNA TGTGCCTGGAGCCCCGACCGAGGGGCGAGACAAAATGAGCAGTTCTTC.

Worth noting for this clonotype: A single base separates this from a much larger clone, so it may be a read error. The V gene is TRBV4-2, the J gene TRBJ2-3, with D perhaps TRBD1 (6 bases). Trimming removed 1 base at V and 2 bases at J, with 7 bases between. Germline V gene data show CDR1 as LGHNA and CDR2 as YNFKEQ. This CDR3 is built from 14 residues. The CDR3 sequence is CASSQAGDTDTQYF. The CDR3 region has the DNA TGTGCCAGCAGCCAAGCAGGGGACACAGATACGCAGTATTTT.

This clonotype was found many times. The chain is built from TRBV27 and TRBJ1-1; possibly TRBD1 for D (6 bases). V gave up 5 bases and J gave up 0 bases, with 10 bases separating them. CDR3 length: 14 amino acids. CDR1 and CDR2 from the germline V gene are MNHEY and SMNVEV (reference sequence). CDR3 DNA: TGTGCCAGCAGTCCGGGACAAATGAACACTGAAGCTTTCTTT. Encoded protein: CASSPGQMNTEAFF.

This clonotype has a count of ten or more. J is TRBJ1-1 and V is TRBV7-9; D gene ambiguous. Germline CDR1 and CDR2: SEHNR and FQNEAQ (reference sequence). The V end was cut by 1 base, the J end by 0 bases, with 3 bases between. The CDR3 contains 13 residues. In nucleotides, the CDR3 is TGTGCCAGCAGCTTAGAGGTGAACACTGAAGCTTTCTTT. Translated: CASSLEVNTEAFF.

This clonotype was seen just once. A much larger clone lies a single base off, so this may be a read error. The gene calls are TRBV15 and TRBJ2-7, with D unclear. This CDR3 is built from 11 residues. CDR1 and CDR2 (germline): LNHNV, YYDKDF (reference sequence). The chain's CDR3 is CATSVHDEQHF. The CDR3 nucleotides read TGTGCCACCAGCGTACACGACGAGCAGCACTTC.

This clonotype has ten or more counts. The chain combines TRBV6-1 with TRBJ2-3; D gene ambiguous. The CDR3 totals 14 residues. The V end was cut by 6 bases, the J end by 3 bases, with 13 bases between. Germline V gene sequence: CDR1 MNHNS, CDR2 SASEGT. The DNA of the CDR3 is TGTGCCAGCAGGCCTAGTGGTCGGACAGATACGCAGTATTTT. Encoded protein: CASRPSGRTDTQYF.